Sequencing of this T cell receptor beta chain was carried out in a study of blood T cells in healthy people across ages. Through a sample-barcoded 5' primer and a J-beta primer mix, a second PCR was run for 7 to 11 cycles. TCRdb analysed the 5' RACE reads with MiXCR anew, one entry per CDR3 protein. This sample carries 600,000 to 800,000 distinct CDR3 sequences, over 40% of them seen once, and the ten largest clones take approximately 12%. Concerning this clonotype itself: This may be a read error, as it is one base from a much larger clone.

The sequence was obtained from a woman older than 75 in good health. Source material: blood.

CDR3 nucleotide sequence: TGTGCCAGCAGCTTTCAATCCCGCCTAGCGGGGGGAACCTACGAGCAGTTCTTC. Translated: CASSFQSRLAGGTYEQFF. This chain uses TRBV6-2 or TRBV6-3 with TRBJ2-1; 11 nucleotides align to TRBD2. The germline gives CDR1 MNHEY, CDR2 SVGEGT. J was trimmed by 10 bases and V by 6 bases; bases with no gene match: 20. The CDR3 covers 18 residues.